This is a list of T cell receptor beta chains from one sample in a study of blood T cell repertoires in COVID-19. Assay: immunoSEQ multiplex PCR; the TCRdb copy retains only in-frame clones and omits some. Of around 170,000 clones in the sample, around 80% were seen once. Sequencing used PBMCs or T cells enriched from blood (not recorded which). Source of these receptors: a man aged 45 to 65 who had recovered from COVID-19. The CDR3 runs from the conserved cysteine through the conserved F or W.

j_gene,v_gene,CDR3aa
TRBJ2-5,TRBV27,CASSFRVAETQYF
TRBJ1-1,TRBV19,CASSRQGRNTEAFF
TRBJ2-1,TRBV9,CASSPQRGGIGEQFF
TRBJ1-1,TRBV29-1,CSVATGVNTEAFF
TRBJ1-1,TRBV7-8,CASSVQFMNTEAFF
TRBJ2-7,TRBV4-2,CASSQAGYEQYF
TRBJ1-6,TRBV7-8,CASSHQGRNSPLHF
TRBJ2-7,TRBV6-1,CASSEVGGEQYF
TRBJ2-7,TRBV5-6,CASSSRLAGGYEQYF
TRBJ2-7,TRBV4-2,CASSQGQSGGAHEQYF
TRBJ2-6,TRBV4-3,CASSPDISWDLAGANVLTF
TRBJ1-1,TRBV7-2,CASSLVAAGGNTEAFF
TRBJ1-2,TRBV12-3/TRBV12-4,CASKRGEIGYTF
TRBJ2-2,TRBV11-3,CASSLGGNTGELFF
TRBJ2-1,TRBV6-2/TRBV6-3,CASSLSWPDSYNEQFF
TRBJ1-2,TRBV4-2,CASSSTGGIGDYGYTF
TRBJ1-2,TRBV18,CASSPPASGQYGYTF
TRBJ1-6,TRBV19,CASCWDKNSPLHF
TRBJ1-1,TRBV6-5,CASRASGDLNTEAFF
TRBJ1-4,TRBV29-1,CSVEWQGNEKLFF
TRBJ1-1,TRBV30,CAWSVWVRGPTEAFF
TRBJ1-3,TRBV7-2,CASSPSAGNTIYF
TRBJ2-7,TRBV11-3,CASSTGPPGFEQYF
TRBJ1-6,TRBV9,CASSVGQGNSPLHF
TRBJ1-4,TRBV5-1,CASSTGRGFATNEKLFF
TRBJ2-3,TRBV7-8,CASSPLGRGGADTQYF
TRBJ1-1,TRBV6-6,CASSLSGGNTEAFF
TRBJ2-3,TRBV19,CASSIAAGALTDTQYF
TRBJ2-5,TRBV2,CASSAYSGGRETQYF
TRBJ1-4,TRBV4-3,CASSQVAWGGDEKLFF
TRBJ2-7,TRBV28,CASRAHGQASYEQYF
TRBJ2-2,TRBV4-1,CATRGGGPNTGKLFF
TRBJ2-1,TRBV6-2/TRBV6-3,CASSYSWRGGHNEQFF
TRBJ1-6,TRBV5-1,CASSLGPGDNSPLHF
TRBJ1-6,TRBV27,CASSLSGLRQANNSPLHF
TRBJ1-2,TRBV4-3,CASSQDGTKSYAYTF
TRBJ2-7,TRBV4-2,CASSQGGGGVYEQYF